These 20 T cell receptor beta chains came from one sample sequenced in a study of blood T cell repertoires in COVID-19. Using immunoSEQ multiplex PCR, the repertoire was profiled, and TCRdb retains in-frame clones only, with some absent. The sample carries nearly 100,000 clones, around 84% recorded once. Material for sequencing was peripheral blood. Receptor source: a woman aged 60-75 years with acute or convalescent COVID-19.

The chain has TRBV25-1 and TRBJ1-5; 7 nucleotides line up with TRBD1. Unmatched junction bases numbered 5, after V lost 6 bases and J lost 0 bases. Germline loops: CDR1 MGHDK, CDR2 SYGVNS. This CDR3 has 15 amino acids. CDR3 nucleotides: TGTGCCAGCAGCCCGACAGGGCGTAGCAATCAGCCCCAGCATTTT. Translation: CASSPTGRSNQPQHF.

The chain uses TRBV15 and TRBJ1-4; D not resolved. V was clipped by 5 bases and J by 7 bases, with 17 bases between them. The germline V gene encodes CDR1 LNHNV and CDR2 YYDKDF (reference sequence). The CDR3 is 15 residues long. DNA of the CDR3: TGTGCCACCAGCGTTCCCCTAGGTGGGAGTGAAAAACTGTTTTTT. Amino acid sequence: CATSVPLGGSEKLFF.

The V gene is TRBV12-5, the J gene TRBJ1-1, with 8 positions matching TRBD1. This CDR3 region has 14 residues. The germline V gene encodes CDR1 LGHNT and CDR2 FRNRAP. The J segment lost 11 bases and the V segment lost 0 bases, leaving 8 bases of the junction unmatched. The CDR3 protein is CASGLVGQGEWAFF. The CDR3 nucleotides are TGTGCTAGTGGTTTGGTTGGACAGGGCGAGTGGGCTTTCTTT.

V gene TRBV13 combines with J gene TRBJ1-1; 8 bases agree with TRBD1. Per germline, CDR1 PRHDT and CDR2 FYEKMQ (reference sequence). V shed 2 bases and J 1 base; nucleotides not matched to a gene: 6. This CDR3 has 16 amino acids. CDR3 nucleotides: TGTGCCAGCAGCTTAAGGACAGGGTGGGGGAACACTGAAGCTTTCTTT. Its protein is CASSLRTGWGNTEAFF.

The chain couples TRBV7-2 to TRBJ2-2; D is unresolved. Germline V lookup: CDR1 SGHTA, CDR2 FQGNSA. The CDR3 runs 13 residues. V was shortened by 4 bases and J by 0 bases, with 3 bases between the two germline ends. CDR3 DNA: TGTGCCAGCAGCTCTCCGAACACCGGGGAGCTGTTTTTT. Its translation is CASSSPNTGELFF.

The CDR3 DNA reads TGTGCCAGCAGGCCCGGGACAGGGAGCGAGCAGTACTTC. It specifies CASRPGTGSEQYF. V gene TRBV6-5 combines with J gene TRBJ2-7, with 9 bases matching TRBD1. V lost 6 bases and J lost 6; bases outside the gene matches: 6. Germline V gene sequence: CDR1 MNHEY, CDR2 SVGAGI. The CDR3 contains 13 residues.

This clone appeared a single time. J is TRBJ2-1 and V is TRBV7-9; a possible D gene is TRBD1 (6 bases). V was cut by 7 bases and J by 0 bases, with 10 bases left in between. Germline lookup yields CDR1 SEHNR and CDR2 FQNEAQ (reference sequence). The CDR3 has 14 amino acids. The DNA of the CDR3 is TGTGCCAGCAACGGACAGACCTCCTACAATGAGCAGTTCTTC. This sequence encodes CASNGQTSYNEQFF.

This chain uses TRBV2 with TRBJ1-5, with D tentatively TRBD1 (6 bases). CDR3 size: 16 residues. Looked up from germline, CDR1 is SNHLY and CDR2 is FYNNEI. The V end lost 4 bases, the J end lost 4 bases, and 17 bases lay between the germline ends. The CDR3 loop reads CASSVQGTIGNQPQHF. In DNA, the CDR3 is TGTGCCAGCAGTGTTCAGGGGACCATCGGGAATCAGCCCCAGCATTTT.

The chain joins TRBV28 to TRBJ1-5, with 9 bases fitting TRBD1. This CDR3 spans 15 amino acids. The V segment lost 6 bases and the J segment 7 bases; nucleotides outside the gene matches: 10. Germline CDR1 is MDHEN and CDR2 is SYDVKM. The CDR3 DNA is TGTGCCAGCAGAGGACAGGGGATAAGGTTGCAGCCCCAGCATTTT. Translating gives CASRGQGIRLQPQHF.

The chain recombines TRBV27 with TRBJ2-3; 12 positions agree with TRBD2. V lost 4 bases and J lost 6; bases outside the gene matches: 14. The CDR3 is 18 amino acids. Per the germline V gene, CDR1 is MNHEY and CDR2 is SMNVEV (reference sequence). CDR3 loop: CASSSPPTRLAGGDTQYF. Written as DNA, the CDR3 is TGTGCCAGCAGTTCGCCGCCCACCCGGCTAGCGGGAGGGGATACGCAGTATTTT.

The chain joins TRBV5-1 to TRBJ1-1, with D uncertain. Germline V lookup: CDR1 SGHRS, CDR2 YFSETQ. CDR3 size: 15 residues. The V gene lost 0 bases and the J gene lost 0 bases, with 9 bases spanning the gap. CDR3 bases: TGCGCCAGCAGCTTGGGTGTCAGAATGAACACTGAAGCTTTCTTT. It encodes CASSLGVRMNTEAFF.

In this sample, this clone turned up a few times. Within the sample, other DNA sequences also encode this same CDR3. The V and J genes are TRBV6-1 and TRBJ1-2; 7 bases are shared with TRBD1. The junction had 5 bases not matched to a gene; V was cut back by 2 bases and J by 5 bases. CDR1 and CDR2 (germline): MNHNS, SASEGT. The CDR3 has 14 amino acids. DNA for the CDR3: TGTGCCAGCAGTGAATCGGGACAGTATTATGGCTACACCTTC. Translating gives CASSESGQYYGYTF.

The chain employs TRBV6-5 and TRBJ1-4, with no clear D. Germline CDR1 reads MNHEY; CDR2 reads SVGAGI. V lost 6 bases to trimming and J lost 8 bases, with 10 bases between them. This CDR3 has 12 residues. Here the CDR3 reads CASRGDPEKLFF. CDR3 in DNA: TGTGCCAGCAGGGGCGATCCAGAAAAACTGTTTTTT.

The chain combines TRBV19 with TRBJ1-5; D might be TRBD1 (5 bases). Germline CDR1 LNHDA, CDR2 SQIVND (reference sequence). CDR3 length: 14 residues. V lost 7 bases, J lost 1 base, and 11 bases lay in between. DNA of the CDR3: TGTGCCAGTACTTATCGGGGGAGCAATCAGCCCCAGCATTTT. Its protein product is CASTYRGSNQPQHF.

The chain combines TRBV4-3 with TRBJ2-4; possible D gene TRBD2, 6 bases. Germline CDR1 is LGHNA and CDR2 is YSLEER. V was clipped by 1 base and J by 0 bases, with 13 bases between them. The CDR3 has 17 amino acids. The CDR3 sequence: CASSQVSGSLAKNIQYF. In DNA form, the CDR3 reads TGCGCCAGCAGCCAAGTAAGCGGGTCCCTAGCCAAAAACATTCAGTACTTC.

This clone was found a few times. V gene TRBV15 combines with J gene TRBJ2-7; possibly TRBD2 for D (5 bases). This CDR3 is 12 amino acids long. Trimming pared 5 bases from V and 3 bases from J, leaving 8 bases between. Germline-derived CDR1 and CDR2 are LNHNV and YYDKDF (reference sequence). CDR3 DNA: TGTGCCACCAGCCCAGGAGGCTACGAGCAGTACTTC. It specifies CATSPGGYEQYF.

The chain is built from TRBV7-2 and TRBJ1-2, with 7 bases fitting TRBD1. The junction had 11 bases not matched to a gene; V was cut back by 5 bases and J by 8 bases. Germline lookup yields CDR1 SGHTA and CDR2 FQGNSA. The CDR3 is 14 residues long. As DNA, the CDR3 is TGTGCCAGCAGCACAGGGGTGAATCCTAAAGGCTACACCTTC. Encoded protein: CASSTGVNPKGYTF.

The CDR3 spells CASSDRALEQYF. CDR3 nucleotides: TGTGCCAGCAGTGACAGGGCTCTTGAGCAGTACTTC. The chain recombines TRBV28 with TRBJ2-7; 7 bases map to TRBD1. Germline CDR1 is MDHEN and CDR2 is SYDVKM. This CDR3 comprises 12 residues. V lost 5 bases and J lost 7; bases outside the gene matches: 5.

The chain uses TRBV7-8 and TRBJ2-2, with no clear D. Per the germline V gene, CDR1 is SGHVS and CDR2 is FQNEAQ. V was trimmed by 0 bases and J by 7 bases, leaving 9 bases between them. This CDR3 is 14 amino acids long. CDR3 sequence: CASSLAMGSGELFF. The CDR3 coding sequence is TGTGCCAGCAGCTTAGCGATGGGCAGCGGGGAGCTGTTTTTT. Based on the CDR3 plus reference TRBV7-8 and TRBJ2-2, the full variable domain is GAGVSQSPRYKVAKRGQDVALRCDPISGHVSLFWYQQALGQGPEFLTYFQNEAQLDKSGLPSDRFFAERPEGSVSTLKIQRTQQEDSAVYLCASSLAMGSGELFFGEGSRLTVL.

This clone was observed a handful of times. The V call is TRBV6-2 or TRBV6-3, the J call TRBJ2-7; the D gene is possibly TRBD2 (6 bases). This CDR3 spans 13 amino acids. V lost 0 bases and J lost 6, with 9 bases in between. Germline V gives CDR1 MNHEY, CDR2 SVGEGT. The CDR3 bases are TGTGCCAGCAGTTACTCGACGGAGGGCGAGCAGTACTTC. The encoded protein is CASSYSTEGEQYF.